One sample yielded the 29 T cell receptor beta chains listed below, sequenced in a study of cytomegalovirus exposure and HLA in healthy donors. Primers: 60 Vbeta forward and 13 Jbeta reverse. Some clones are missing from TCRdb's copy, which holds only in-frame ones; the method was immunoSEQ multiplex PCR. Of around 140,000 clones detected, approximately 83% appear once; the ten largest clones hold less than 3%. Sequenced sample: PBMCs. The receptors originated from a male donor in good health and CMV-seronegative.

The rearrangement uses TRBV18 and TRBJ1-1; TRBD1 matches 7 bases. CDR1 is KGHSH, CDR2 LQKENI, per germline. Trimming removed 2 bases from V and 6 bases from J; junction bases left unmatched: 3. The length of the CDR3 is 13 residues. The CDR3 sequence is CASSPGTEAEAFF. The CDR3 nucleotides read TGTGCCAGCTCACCAGGGACAGAAGCTGAAGCTTTCTTT.

V and J are TRBV18 and TRBJ2-2; D perhaps matches TRBD2 (5 bases). The CDR3 is made up of 14 amino acids. V lost 0 bases and J 7 bases, leaving 9 bases between the germline ends. The V gene's germline CDR1 is KGHSH and CDR2 LQKENI. CDR3 sequence: CASSPPPEGGELFF. CDR3 sequence (DNA): TGTGCCAGCTCACCACCACCCGAGGGCGGGGAGCTGTTTTTT.

The chain is built from TRBV4-2 and TRBJ1-2, with D perhaps TRBD1 (6 bases). The length of the CDR3 is 17 residues. Trimming left V 0 bases short and J 4 bases short, with 18 bases between. Germline V gives CDR1 LGHNA, CDR2 YNFKEQ. The CDR3 DNA is TGTGCCAGCAGCCAAGAATTCCCGCCGCTGGGGGCCTATGGCTACACCTTC. This encodes CASSQEFPPLGAYGYTF.

This sequence joins TRBV5-1 and TRBJ2-1; 13 bases map to TRBD2. The CDR3 has 15 amino acids. Unmatched junction bases numbered 5, after V lost 4 bases and J lost 7 bases. Germline V gives CDR1 SGHRS, CDR2 YFSETQ. In DNA, the CDR3 is TGCGCCAGCAGCCTGGGGACTAGCGGGACAAATGAGCAGTTCTTC. The encoded protein is CASSLGTSGTNEQFF.

This clone was seen more than once but under ten times. The V gene is TRBV29-1, the J gene TRBJ2-7; 12 nucleotides align to TRBD1. The CDR3 loop spans 14 amino acids. Germline lookup yields CDR1 SQVTM and CDR2 ANQGSEA. The V and J ends lost 4 bases and 4 bases, in that order; junction bases with no gene match: 5. In DNA, the CDR3 is TGCAGCGTTGTGGGGACAGGGGGCGGTTACGAGCAGTACTTC. Protein product: CSVVGTGGGYEQYF.

CDR3 sequence: CARESGWDRGTDTQYF. The CDR3 DNA is TGTGCCAGAGAAAGTGGATGGGACAGGGGCACAGATACGCAGTATTTT. This chain links TRBV21-1 with TRBJ2-3; TRBD1, the table's D call, lacks a check against the DNA. TRBV21-1 has pseudogene status. The CDR3 has 16 amino acids.

This clone was seen once. This chain links TRBV27 with TRBJ2-1; D may be TRBD1 (5 bases). CDR3 length: 15 residues. Trimming removed 3 bases from V and 0 bases from J, with 9 bases in between. Germline V gives CDR1 MNHEY, CDR2 SMNVEV (reference sequence). CDR3 protein: CASSFQGFSYNEQFF. DNA for the CDR3: TGTGCCAGCAGTTTTCAGGGATTCTCCTACAATGAGCAGTTCTTC.

This clone was seen a few times. The V gene is TRBV28, the J gene TRBJ2-5; a weak D match, TRBD1 (6 bases). Near its end, the DNA agrees better with TRBJ2-7, so the J call may be wrong. CDR3 length: 13 amino acids. CDR1 and CDR2 from the germline V gene are MDHEN and SYDVKM. The CDR3 loop reads CASSFNRAYEQYF. The CDR3 DNA follows: TGTGCCAGCAGTTTTAACAGGGCCTACGAGCAGTACTTC.

The chain recombines TRBV7-3 with TRBJ1-1, with TRBD1 as a possible D gene (5 bases). Germline V CDR1 and CDR2: SGHTA, FQGTGA. This CDR3 is built from 13 residues. V lost 1 base and J lost 7, with 10 bases in between. The CDR3 reads CASSLIDSNEAFF. DNA of the CDR3: TGTGCCAGCAGCTTAATTGACAGTAATGAAGCTTTCTTT.

The chain has TRBV7-3 and TRBJ2-1; D might be TRBD1 (5 bases). The CDR3 totals 15 residues. Germline assignment: CDR1 SGHTA and CDR2 FQGTGA. The ends were cut back, 0 bases at V and 8 bases at J, with 14 bases in the middle. The DNA of the CDR3 is TGTGCCAGCAGCTTAACGGGGCTTCAGAACGATGAGCAGTTCTTC. Its protein product is CASSLTGLQNDEQFF. Filled out from reference TRBV7-3 and TRBJ2-1, the complete variable domain reads GAGVSQTPSNKVTEKGKYVELRCDPISGHTALYWYRQSLGQGPEFLIYFQGTGAADDSGLPNDRFFAVRPEGSVSTLKIQRTERGDSAVYLCASSLTGLQNDEQFFGPGTRLTVL.

The chain joins TRBV29-1 to TRBJ2-1; 11 nucleotides align to TRBD2. The J segment lost 10 bases and the V segment lost 7 bases, leaving 9 bases of the junction unmatched. This CDR3 comprises 13 residues. CDR1 SQVTM and CDR2 ANQGSEA come from the germline V gene. The CDR3 DNA reads TGCAGCGCTGAGGGACTAGCGGACACGGAGCAGTTCTTC. It codes for CSAEGLADTEQFF.

The V gene is TRBV28, the J gene TRBJ2-1, with 12 bases lining up with TRBD2. CDR1 is MDHEN and CDR2 is SYDVKM in the germline V gene. The CDR3 contains 16 residues. The V and J ends lost 4 bases and 0 bases, in that order; junction bases with no gene match: 1. In DNA, the CDR3 is TGTGCCAGCAGTTCGACTAGCGGGAGCTCCTACAATGAGCAGTTCTTC. It translates to CASSSTSGSSYNEQFF. Filled out from reference TRBV28 and TRBJ2-1, the complete variable domain reads DVKVTQSSRYLVKRTGEKVFLECVQDMDHENMFWYRQDPGLGLRLIYFSYDVKMKEKGDIPEGYSVSREKKERFSLILESASTNQTSMYLCASSSTSGSSYNEQFFGPGTRLTVL.

J is TRBJ1-2 and V is TRBV5-6; 7 nucleotides match TRBD1. With 6 bases clipped from V and 5 bases from J, the junction kept 13 bases outside the gene matches. The CDR3 is 15 amino acids. Germline loops: CDR1 SGHDT, CDR2 YYEEEE. The DNA for the CDR3 is TGTGCCAGCACAAAACCCGGGACAGTAAAATATGGCTACACCTTC. This translates into CASTKPGTVKYGYTF.

The chain joins TRBV25-1 to TRBJ2-7; weak D call: TRBD2 (6 bases). The CDR3 covers 14 residues. V lost 4 bases and J 9 bases, leaving 19 bases between the germline ends. The germline V gene encodes CDR1 MGHDK and CDR2 SYGVNS. The CDR3 sequence: CASSGDREVSGQYF. The CDR3 DNA sequence: TGTGCCAGCAGTGGAGATAGGGAGGTGTCGGGGCAGTACTTC.

V is TRBV30 and J is TRBJ1-2; 7 bases align to TRBD1. CDR3 length: 11 residues. The V and J ends lost 4 bases and 8 bases, in that order; junction bases with no gene match: 4. Germline CDR1 GTSNPN, CDR2 SVGIG (reference sequence). This chain's CDR3 is CAWTRGRGYTF. The CDR3 region has the DNA TGTGCCTGGACCAGGGGGAGAGGCTACACCTTC.

The chain couples TRBV19 to TRBJ2-5; D might be TRBD2 (7 bases). The J call may be wrong; the DNA end is better matched by TRBJ2-7. The germline gives CDR1 LNHDA, CDR2 SQIVND (reference sequence). The CDR3 has 15 amino acids. The CDR3 sequence: CASKKGGAGSYEQYF. CDR3 in DNA: TGTGCCAGTAAAAAGGGGGGGGCAGGCTCCTACGAGCAGTACTTC.

The chain combines TRBV10-3 with TRBJ1-5; D may be TRBD1 (5 bases). The CDR3 contains 15 residues. V dropped 3 bases and J dropped 4 bases, with 13 bases sitting between them. Germline CDR1 ENHRY, CDR2 SYGVKD. The CDR3 region has the DNA TGTGCCATCAGTGACCAGGAGGGGACGAATCAGCCCCAGCATTTT. Its translation: CAISDQEGTNQPQHF.

This clone was observed a few times. The chain combines TRBV4-3 with TRBJ2-1, with 8 nucleotides matching TRBD1. V lost 1 base and J lost 1; bases outside the gene matches: 3. In germline, CDR1 is LGHNA, CDR2 YSLEER. This CDR3 has 16 amino acids. Here the CDR3 reads CASSQGTGQSYNEQFF. The CDR3 bases are TGCGCCAGCAGCCAAGGGACAGGGCAGTCCTACAATGAGCAGTTCTTC.

Sample share makes this clone medium-sized. J is TRBJ2-7 and V is TRBV7-6; 7 bases fit TRBD2. CDR1 is SGHVS and CDR2 is FNYEAQ in the germline V gene. Trimming at V came to 2 bases and at J to 3 bases, leaving 4 bases not matched to a gene. The CDR3 has 14 amino acids. The CDR3 nucleotides are TGTGCCAGCAGCTTAATCCCTAGCGGCTACGAGCAGTACTTC. Its translation is CASSLIPSGYEQYF. Looking up the rest from reference TRBV7-6 and TRBJ2-7 gives the full variable domain: GAGVSQSPRYKVTKRGQDVALRCDPISGHVSLYWYRQALGQGPEFLTYFNYEAQQDKSGLPNDRFSAERPEGSISTLTIQRTEQRDSAMYRCASSLIPSGYEQYFGPGTRLTVT.

The V gene is TRBV6-5, the J gene TRBJ2-2; the D gene is possibly TRBD2 (6 bases). Looked up from germline, CDR1 is MNHEY and CDR2 is SVGAGI. Trimming stripped 7 bases from V and 4 bases from J, with 13 bases between. This CDR3 region has 14 residues. Here the CDR3 DNA reads TGTGCCAGCAACATCGGAGGGCCCACCGGGGAGCTGTTTTTT. This sequence encodes CASNIGGPTGELFF.

The chain employs TRBV5-1 and TRBJ1-1; D perhaps matches TRBD1 (6 bases). The CDR3 consists of 15 residues. Trimming shortened V by 4 bases and J by 4 bases, and 17 bases separated the two germline ends. Per the germline V gene, CDR1 is SGHRS and CDR2 is YFSETQ. CDR3 sequence: CASSPNQQGPTEAFF. CDR3 nucleotide sequence: TGCGCCAGCAGCCCAAACCAACAGGGCCCCACTGAAGCTTTCTTT.

The J gene is TRBJ2-7, the V gene TRBV5-4, with 7 bases aligning to TRBD1. Germline V CDR1 and CDR2: SGHNT, YYREEE (reference sequence). Trimming took 1 base from V and 3 from J; bases not matched to a gene: 7. This CDR3 comprises 15 residues. DNA for the CDR3: TGTGCCAGCAGCTTGTGGGGACAGCGTAACTACGAGCAGTACTTC. This translates into CASSLWGQRNYEQYF.

The genes are TRBV4-1 and TRBJ2-5; 8 bases align to TRBD1. The J call is doubtful: the DNA matches TRBJ2-7 better. Germline CDR1 MGHRA, CDR2 YSYEKL. The CDR3 contains 17 residues. In DNA, the CDR3 is TGCGCCAGCAGCCAGTCTCCGGGACAGGACGGGTCCTACGAGCAGTACTTC. It yields the protein CASSQSPGQDGSYEQYF.

The rearrangement joins TRBV10-3 to TRBJ2-1; TRBD2 aligns across 7 bases. Losses at the gene ends were 8 bases for V and 12 bases for J; bases not matched to a gene: 13. This CDR3 is 13 amino acids long. The germline V gene encodes CDR1 ENHRY and CDR2 SYGVKD. CDR3 region: CAISGRGLPRQFF. CDR3 nucleotide sequence: TGTGCCATCTCTGGGAGGGGTCTTCCCCGGCAGTTCTTC.

In this sample, this clone is medium-sized (0.01 to 0.1%). The V gene is TRBV6-5, the J gene TRBJ2-3, with D possibly matching TRBD2 (5 bases). Germline V gene lookup returns CDR1 MNHEY and CDR2 SVGAGI. This CDR3 has 12 amino acids. The V and J ends lost 6 bases and 4 bases respectively, with 8 bases between them. CDR3 sequence: CASSGLADTQYF. Here the CDR3 DNA reads TGTGCCAGCAGCGGACTCGCAGATACGCAGTATTTT.

Worth noting for this clone: At one boundary the junction diverges from the germline segment, which might be a read error. This chain links TRBV7-9 with TRBJ2-7; no reliable D call. The length of the CDR3 is 12 residues. Germline V gene lookup returns CDR1 SEHNR and CDR2 FQNEAQ (reference sequence). The chain's CDR3 is CSSSSDFYEQYF. The CDR3 coding sequence is TGTTCCAGCAGCTCCGACTTCTACGAGCAGTACTTC.

This clone was observed a handful of times. The chain employs TRBV6-5 and TRBJ2-1; D might be TRBD2 (6 bases). The CDR3 loop spans 15 amino acids. Between the trimmed V and J ends, which lost 4 bases and 7 bases, there was a span of 17 bases. Per the germline V gene, CDR1 is MNHEY and CDR2 is SVGAGI. The chain's CDR3 is CASSSSEEGRNEQFF. Written as DNA, the CDR3 is TGTGCCAGCAGTTCCAGCGAGGAGGGCCGGAATGAGCAGTTCTTC.

The CDR3 loop is CSFRFPSGTDTQYF. The CDR3 DNA sequence: TGCAGCTTTCGTTTTCCGTCTGGCACAGATACGCAGTATTTT. The chain is built from TRBV29-1 and TRBJ2-3, with D unclear. Germline CDR1 and CDR2: SQVTM and ANQGSEA. CDR3 length: 14 amino acids. V lost 8 bases, J lost 1 base, and 16 bases lay in between.

The chain couples TRBV27 to TRBJ2-5; 8 bases line up with TRBD1. The J call may be faulty, since TRBJ2-7 better matches the DNA end. This CDR3 region has 14 residues. Germline V lookup: CDR1 MNHEY, CDR2 SMNVEV (reference sequence). The CDR3 nucleotides read TGTGCCAGCAGTCGGACAGGGTTGGCCTACGAGCAGTACTTC. Encoded protein: CASSRTGLAYEQYF.